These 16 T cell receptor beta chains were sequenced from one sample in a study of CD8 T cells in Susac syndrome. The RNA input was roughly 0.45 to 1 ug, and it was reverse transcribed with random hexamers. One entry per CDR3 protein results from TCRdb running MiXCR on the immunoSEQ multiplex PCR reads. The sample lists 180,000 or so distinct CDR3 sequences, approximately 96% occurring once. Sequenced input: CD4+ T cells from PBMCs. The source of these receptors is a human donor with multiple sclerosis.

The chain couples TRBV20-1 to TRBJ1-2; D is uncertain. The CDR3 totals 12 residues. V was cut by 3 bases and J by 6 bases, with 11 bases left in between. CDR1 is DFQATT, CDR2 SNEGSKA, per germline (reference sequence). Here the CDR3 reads CSARLDADGYTF. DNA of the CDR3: TGCAGTGCTAGGTTGGACGCGGATGGCTACACCTTC.

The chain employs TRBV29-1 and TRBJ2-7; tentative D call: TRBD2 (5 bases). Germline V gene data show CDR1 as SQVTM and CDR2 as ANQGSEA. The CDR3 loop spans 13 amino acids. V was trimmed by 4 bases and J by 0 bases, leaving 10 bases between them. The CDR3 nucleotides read TGCAGCGTTGCTGGCGGGCGCTCCTACGAGCAGTACTTC. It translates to CSVAGGRSYEQYF.

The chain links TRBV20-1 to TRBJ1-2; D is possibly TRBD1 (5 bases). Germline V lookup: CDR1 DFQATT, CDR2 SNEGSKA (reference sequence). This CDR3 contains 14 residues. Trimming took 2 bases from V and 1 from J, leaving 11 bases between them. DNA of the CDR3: TGCAGTGCTAGACGGTGGGGGGGTAACTATGGCTACACCTTC. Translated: CSARRWGGNYGYTF.

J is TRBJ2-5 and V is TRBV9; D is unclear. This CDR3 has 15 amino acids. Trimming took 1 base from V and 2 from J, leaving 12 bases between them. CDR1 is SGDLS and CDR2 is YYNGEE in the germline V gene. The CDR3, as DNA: TGTGCCAGCAGCGTAAGGGCGTGGGGTCAAGAGACCCAGTACTTC. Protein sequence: CASSVRAWGQETQYF.

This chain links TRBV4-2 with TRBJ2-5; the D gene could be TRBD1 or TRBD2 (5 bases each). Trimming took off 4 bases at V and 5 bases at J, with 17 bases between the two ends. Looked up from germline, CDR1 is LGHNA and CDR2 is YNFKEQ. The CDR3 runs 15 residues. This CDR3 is CASSRGTRWGETQYF. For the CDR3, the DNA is TGTGCCAGCAGCCGGGGCACTAGATGGGGGGAGACCCAGTACTTC.

CDR3 residues: CAWSRIPYGYTF. The CDR3, as DNA: TGTGCCTGGAGTCGTATACCTTATGGCTACACCTTC. This chain joins TRBV30 and TRBJ1-2; D not certain. Germline V CDR1 and CDR2: GTSNPN, SVGIG (reference sequence). The CDR3 consists of 12 residues. Trimming took 2 bases from V and 5 from J, leaving 9 bases between them.

CDR3 DNA sequence: TGTGCCAGCAGCGTTGACAGCAACACTGAAGCTTTCTTT. Its translation: CASSVDSNTEAFF. The gene calls are TRBV9 and TRBJ1-1; possibly TRBD1 for D (5 bases). The V end lost 2 bases, the J end lost 2 bases, and 7 bases lay between the germline ends. The CDR3 runs to 13 residues. Germline CDR1 is SGDLS and CDR2 is YYNGEE.

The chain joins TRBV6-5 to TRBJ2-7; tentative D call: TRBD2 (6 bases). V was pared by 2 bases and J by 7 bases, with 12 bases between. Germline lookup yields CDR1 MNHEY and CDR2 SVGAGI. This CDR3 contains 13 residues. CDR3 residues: CASSYGGLGEQYF. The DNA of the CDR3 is TGTGCCAGCAGTTACGGGGGACTGGGAGAGCAGTACTTC.

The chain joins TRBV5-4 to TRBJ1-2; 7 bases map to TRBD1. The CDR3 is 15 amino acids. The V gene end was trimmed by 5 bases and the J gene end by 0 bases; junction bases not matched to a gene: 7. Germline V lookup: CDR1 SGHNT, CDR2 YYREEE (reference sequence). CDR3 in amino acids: CASSLGTAANYGYTF. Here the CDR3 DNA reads TGTGCCAGCAGTCTAGGGACAGCTGCTAACTATGGCTACACCTTC.

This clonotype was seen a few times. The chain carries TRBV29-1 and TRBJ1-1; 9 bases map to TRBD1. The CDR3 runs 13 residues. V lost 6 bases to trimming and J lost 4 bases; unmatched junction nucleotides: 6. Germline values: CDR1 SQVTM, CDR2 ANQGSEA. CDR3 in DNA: TGCAGCGTCGGGACAGGGCTAGGCACTGAAGCTTTCTTT. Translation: CSVGTGLGTEAFF.

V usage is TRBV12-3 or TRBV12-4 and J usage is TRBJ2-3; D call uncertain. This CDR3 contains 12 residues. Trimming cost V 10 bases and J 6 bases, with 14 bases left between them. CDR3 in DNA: TGTGCCACCGACGGTCTTGGGGATACGCAGTATTTT. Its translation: CATDGLGDTQYF.

In DNA form, the CDR3 reads TGCGCCAGCAGCTCTGTTTGGTGGTCCACAGATACGCAGTATTTT. This translates into CASSSVWWSTDTQYF. This chain joins TRBV4-1 and TRBJ2-3; D uncertain. This CDR3 comprises 15 residues. The V gene's germline CDR1 is MGHRA and CDR2 YSYEKL. V lost 5 bases and J lost 2, with 14 bases in between.

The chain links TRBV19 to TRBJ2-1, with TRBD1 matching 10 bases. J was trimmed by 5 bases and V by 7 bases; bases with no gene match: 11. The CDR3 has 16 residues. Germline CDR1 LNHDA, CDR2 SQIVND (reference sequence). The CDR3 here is CASTPGGTGVNNEQFF. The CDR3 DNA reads TGTGCCAGTACCCCAGGGGGGACAGGGGTGAACAATGAGCAGTTCTTC.

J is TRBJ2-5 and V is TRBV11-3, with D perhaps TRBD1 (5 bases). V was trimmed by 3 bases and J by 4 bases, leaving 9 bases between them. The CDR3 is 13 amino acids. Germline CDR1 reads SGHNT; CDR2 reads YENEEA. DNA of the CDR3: TGTGCCAGCAGCTTGACAGAACCAGAGACCCAGTACTTC. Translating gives CASSLTEPETQYF.

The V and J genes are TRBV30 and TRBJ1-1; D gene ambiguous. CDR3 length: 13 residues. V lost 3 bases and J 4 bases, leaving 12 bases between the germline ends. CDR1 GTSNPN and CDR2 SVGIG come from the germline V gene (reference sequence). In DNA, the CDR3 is TGTGCCTGGAGCCCCGGGCTGGGCACTGAAGCTTTCTTT. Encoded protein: CAWSPGLGTEAFF.

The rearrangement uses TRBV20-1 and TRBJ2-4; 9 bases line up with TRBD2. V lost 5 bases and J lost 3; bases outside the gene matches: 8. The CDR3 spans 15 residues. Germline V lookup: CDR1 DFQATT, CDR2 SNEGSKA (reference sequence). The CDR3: CSAPHLRGGKNIQYF. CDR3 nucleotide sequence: TGCAGTGCTCCTCACTTGCGGGGGGGCAAAAACATTCAGTACTTC.